Each of the 9 T cell receptor beta chains below was sequenced from the same sample in a study of CXCR3-negative and CXCR3-positive naive CD8 T cells. Carrying UMI labels, the TRB cDNA libraries were prepared through 5' RACE. No DNA is given; TCRdb re-called the 5' RACE reads and lists each CDR3 protein once. This sample's table reports some 48,000 distinct CDR3 sequences. Sequencing was carried out using naive CXCR3- CD8+ T cells from blood. Subset described: CD45RO-CCR7+CD27+CD95- naive CD8+ T cells lacking CXCR3 (TNR3-). The source is a human donor in good health. Some clones in this sample may be carry-over from other donors' samples.

The genes are TRBV2 and TRBJ1-5; TCRdb's D gene call, TRBD1, goes unchecked for lack of DNA. The CDR3 runs 16 residues. Germline loops: CDR1 SNHLY, CDR2 FYNNEI. The CDR3 sequence is CASALAETGVDQPQHF.

V gene TRBV4-3 combines with J gene TRBJ2-7; lacking DNA, the TRBD1 call made by TCRdb goes unchecked. The CDR3 has 14 residues. Germline CDR1 is LGHNA and CDR2 is YSLEER. The CDR3 sequence: CASSSGTEPGEQYF.

The chain employs TRBV3-1 and TRBJ2-7; the D call from TCRdb, TRBD2, cannot be confirmed without DNA. Per germline, CDR1 LGHDT and CDR2 YNNKEL (reference sequence). The CDR3 loop spans 15 amino acids. This CDR3 is CASIHIAGGYYEQYF.

This chain joins TRBV15 and TRBJ2-3; TCRdb indicates TRBD2, and absent DNA this call remains unverified. Germline V gene data show CDR1 as LNHNV and CDR2 as YYDKDF (reference sequence). The length of the CDR3 is 19 residues. The CDR3 here is CATSTEDPGLTTSTDTQYF.

This rearrangement joins TRBV20-1 to TRBJ2-3; TCRdb lists TRBD2, though no DNA is available to test this call. The CDR3 runs to 16 residues. Per germline, CDR1 DFQATT and CDR2 SNEGSKA (reference sequence). This CDR3 is CSAIPSAGGRSDTQYF.

V usage is TRBV3-1 and J usage is TRBJ2-7; the D call from TCRdb, TRBD1, cannot be confirmed without DNA. The CDR3 runs to 14 residues. CDR1 is LGHDT, CDR2 YNNKEL, per germline (reference sequence). This CDR3 is CASSLNPDSYEQYF.

The chain is built from TRBV5-1 and TRBJ2-7; there is no DNA to check the TCRdb D call of TRBD1. The length of the CDR3 is 16 residues. Germline V gives CDR1 SGHRS, CDR2 YFSETQ. CDR3 sequence reads: CASSLDSGQGSYEQYF. Full variable domain (outside the CDR3, taken from reference TRBV5-1 and TRBJ2-7): KAGVTQTPRYLIKTRGQQVTLSCSPISGHRSVSWYQQTPGQGLQFLFEYFSETQRNKGNFPGRFSGRQFSNSRSEMNVSTLELGDSALYLCASSLDSGQGSYEQYFGPGTRLTVT.

This chain's CDR3 is CASSPDAYEQYF. The V call is TRBV7-9, the J call TRBJ2-7. The germline gives CDR1 SEHNR, CDR2 FQNEAQ (reference sequence). This CDR3 spans 12 amino acids.

The chain has TRBV12-3 or TRBV12-4 and TRBJ2-5; TCRdb designates TRBD1, a call that cannot be tested without DNA. There are 13 residues in the CDR3. The CDR3 protein is CASRDRGQETQYF.